The count of the clone carrying this T cell receptor beta chain is one. Its antigen is unidentified. These data come from a study of shared clonotypes between healthy human individuals. Study-wide findings and caveats: Sampling involved blood alone; tissue repertoires likely differ. Measured sharing among donors was expected to vary with sequencing depth.

The CDR3 has 13 amino acids. Trimming removed 1 base at V and 4 bases at J, with 5 bases between. Germline values: CDR1 LGHNA, CDR2 YSLEER. TCRdb's table, derived via immunoSEQ multiplex PCR, lists solely in-frame clones and lacks some. The sample consists of about 2.5 million clones, less than 95% of them appearing once. The source material was naive CD4+ T cells from PBMCs. Regarding subset: CD45RA+ positively selected. The receptor comes from a man between 18 and 29 years old in good health. Some clones in this sample may be carry-over from other donors' samples. The V call is TRBV4-3, the J call TRBJ2-1; D not certain. The DNA of the CDR3 is TGCGCCAGCAGCCAAGCGGTTTACAATGAGCAGTTCTTC. This translates into CASSQAVYNEQFF.